This T cell receptor beta chain originates from a study of metastatic and nonmetastatic thyroid tumors (dated by TCRdb to about 2020). Regarding the study in general: For patients with malignant and with benign thyroid disease, the researchers compared repertoires between peripheral blood samples and tumor or nodule tissue samples.

The library came from PCR. Instrument on record: Illumina HiSeq 4000. High-throughput sequencing was used to profile the TCR beta-chain CDR3 region of every patient. On the authors' methods: A classifier to discriminate distant-metastatic papillary thyroid cancer patients was built from CDR3 differences across clinicopathological groups. The Shannon index was used to measure repertoire diversity, and the Morisita-Horn index was used to measure how similar tumor and blood repertoires were. TCRdb trimmed public reads at Q25 via fastp, called clones via MiXCR and kept in-frame beta chains. The V and J calls follow TCRdb's processing rather than the paper's. The table for this sample lists tens of thousands of clones; approximately 30% of them were counted only once. The leading ten clones occupy roughly a tenth of the sample. Between the V and J ends, shortened by 4 bases and 14 bases respectively, the junction contains 20 bases. Its CDR3 holds 12 amino acids, cysteine through phenylalanine. Solely the CDR3 DNA is kept, with 36 bases framed from the first base. From a lookup of the germline V gene (reference sequence), CDR1 and CDR2 are DFQATT and SNEGSKA.

Before undergoing thyroid surgery, none of the patients had been given any kind of treatment. Patient clinical samples collected from about 2012 to 2018 were retrospectively analysed using T-cell receptor beta sequencing. This clone was counted only a few times. Its antigen specificity is not known. No quality values exist for individual bases; no much larger clone is one base distant. General findings and caveats noted by the study authors: In both blood and tumor samples, TCR beta diversity was reported to be significantly higher in malignant tumors than in benign nodules.

Material for sequencing was blood. This sequence originates from a male donor with papillary thyroid cancer or a benign thyroid nodule (not recorded which). Some clones in this sample may be carry-over from other donors' samples. Rearrangement joined TRBV20-1 to TRBJ2-5; a weak D assignment points to TRBD2 (5 bases agree). The DNA sequence follows: TGCAGTGCTACCCCTTCCGGGCCGACTATTTACTTC. Its coded protein is CSATPSGPTIYF.